This is a list of T cell receptor beta chains from one sample in a study of T cells in Graves' hyperthyroidism and ophthalmopathy. TCRdb redid the calling of the multiplex PCR reads with MiXCR, one entry per CDR3 protein. This table holds roughly 420,000 distinct CDR3 sequences, about a sixth found once. Input material: blood. These receptors originate from a woman younger than 35 with Graves' hyperthyroidism. CDR3s include the opening cysteine and the closing phenylalanine or tryptophan. Each record gives: CDR3 length, J gene, D gene, V gene, clone size, CDR3 protein, CDR3 DNA. A D gene is named only where the DNA matches it firmly. Size values are once, few and many counts, or a class for expanded clones, and some rows have none.

15,TRBJ1-3,NA,TRBV7-6,few,CASSLSTISGNTIYF,TGTGCCAGCAGCTTATCTACGATCTCTGGAAACACCATATATTTT
14,TRBJ2-1,TRBD2,TRBV6-9,few,CASSYGGGAGEQFF,TGTGCCAGCAGTTATGGCGGGGGGGCCGGTGAGCAGTTCTTC
13,TRBJ1-6,NA,TRBV10-3,NA,CAITGGPESPLHF,TGTGCCATCACCGGGGGCCCGGAGTCGCCCCTCCACTTT
16,TRBJ2-2,NA,TRBV7-3,few,CASSPHHLVGPGELFF,TGTGCCAGCAGCCCCCATCATCTGGTAGGGCCCGGGGAGCTGTTTTTT
14,TRBJ1-1,NA,TRBV20-1,many,CSARVGLSNTEAFF,TGCAGTGCTAGAGTGGGACTTTCGAACACTGAAGCTTTCTTT
18,TRBJ1-3,NA,TRBV20-1,NA,CSARDLLQGPGNGNTIYF,TGCAGTGCTAGAGATTTGCTGCAGGGACCCGGCAACGGAAACACCATATATTTT
14,TRBJ2-7,NA,TRBV14,many,CASSQQGASYEQYF,TGTGCCAGCAGCCAGCAGGGTGCCTCCTACGAGCAGTACTTC
17,TRBJ1-1,NA,TRBV20-1,few,CSASGGGGTYRNTEAFF,TGCAGTGCTAGTGGGGGGGGGGGTACGTATCGGAACACTGAAGCTTTCTTT
13,TRBJ2-1,TRBD1,TRBV27,many,CASSNRGLDEQFF,TGTGCCAGCAGTAACAGGGGGCTTGATGAGCAGTTCTTC
17,TRBJ2-1,NA,TRBV6-1,many,CASSEALRRGDYNEQFF,TGTGCCAGCAGTGAAGCGCTCAGGCGGGGCGATTACAATGAGCAGTTCTTC
18,TRBJ1-5,NA,TRBV20-1,NA,CSAREPWGVSEDIWPQHF,TGCAGTGCTAGAGAACCGTGGGGGGTCTCTGAGGATATATGGCCCCAGCATTTT
12,TRBJ2-7,NA,TRBV6-6,many,CASSYFPYEQYF,TGTGCCAGCAGTTACTTTCCCTACGAGCAGTACTTC
17,TRBJ2-3,TRBD2,TRBV27,NA,CASSPLGLAGGADTQYF,TGTGCCAGCAGTCCCCTAGGACTAGCGGGGGGCGCAGATACGCAGTATTTT
13,TRBJ2-5,NA,TRBV7-9,many,CASSLVSQETQYF,TGTGCCAGCAGCTTAGTTAGCCAAGAGACCCAGTACTTC
17,TRBJ2-5,TRBD2,TRBV20-1,NA,CSARGSSGSTYQETQYF,TGCAGTGCTAGAGGGTCTAGCGGGTCCACGTACCAAGAGACCCAGTACTTC
14,TRBJ2-3,NA,TRBV7-6,NA,CASGPRRTTDTQYF,TGTGCAAGCGGACCACGGAGGACCACAGATACGCAGTATTTT
16,TRBJ1-6,TRBD1,TRBV6-1,NA,CASSPRQGVHNSPLHF,TGTGCCAGCAGTCCAAGACAGGGGGTACATAATTCACCCCTCCACTTT
16,TRBJ2-6,NA,TRBV7-9,few,CASSSHQESGANVLTF,TGTGCCAGCAGTTCCCATCAGGAGTCTGGGGCCAACGTCCTGACTTTC
15,TRBJ2-7,TRBD1,TRBV5-1,many,CASSSWRQGSYEQYF,TGCGCCAGCAGCTCCTGGAGACAGGGCTCCTACGAGCAGTACTTC
17,TRBJ1-5,TRBD1,TRBV18,few,CASSEKQGGYSNQPQHF,TGTGCCAGCTCGGAAAAACAGGGGGGATATAGCAATCAGCCCCAGCATTTT
17,TRBJ2-6,NA,TRBV4-2,few,CASSQGAVKSGANVLTF,TGTGCCAGCAGCCAAGGAGCAGTTAAGTCTGGGGCCAACGTCCTGACTTTC
14,TRBJ2-7,TRBD1,TRBV20-1,many,CSARSDRGSDEQYF,TGCAGTGCTAGATCTGACAGGGGTAGCGACGAGCAGTACTTC
14,TRBJ2-3,NA,TRBV12-3/TRBV12-4,NA,CASRLPDGTDTQYF,TGTGCCAGCAGGCTGCCGGACGGGACAGATACGCAGTATTTT
14,TRBJ1-2,NA,TRBV19,few,CASSSDRTIYGYTF,TGTGCCAGTAGTTCGGACAGAACAATCTATGGCTACACCTTC
14,TRBJ1-2,NA,TRBV20-1,few,CSAREGRVTYGYTF,TGCAGTGCTAGAGAGGGCAGGGTCACCTATGGCTACACCTTC
15,TRBJ2-1,TRBD1,TRBV20-1,NA,CSASRRTGGGDEQFF,TGCAGTGCTTCCCGCCGGACAGGGGGCGGGGACGAGCAGTTCTTC
11,TRBJ2-7,TRBD1,TRBV20-1,many,CSAGQGHEQYF,TGCAGTGCGGGACAGGGCCACGAGCAGTACTTC
16,TRBJ2-3,TRBD2,TRBV27,many,CASSLTSGSRVDTQYF,TGTGCCAGCAGCCTGACTAGCGGGAGTCGGGTAGATACGCAGTATTTT
15,TRBJ2-1,TRBD2,TRBV25-1,NA,CASSGTSGSHNEQFF,TGTGCCAGCAGTGGGACTAGCGGGAGCCACAATGAGCAGTTCTTC
15,TRBJ1-2,NA,TRBV18,NA,CASSPLPRDGDGYNF,TGTGCCAGCTCACCCCTTCCCAGGGACGGGGATGGCTACAACTTC
15,TRBJ1-5,NA,TRBV12-3/TRBV12-4,many,CASSQRALSNQPQHF,TGTGCCAGCAGCCAACGGGCCCTGAGCAATCAGCCCCAGCATTTT
14,TRBJ2-7,NA,TRBV11-3,few,CASSFGAGPYEQYF,TGTGCCAGCAGCTTTGGAGCAGGACCCTACGAGCAGTACTTC
14,TRBJ2-1,NA,TRBV5-1,few,CASRESSVYNEQFF,TGCGCCAGCAGAGAGTCTTCAGTTTACAATGAGCAGTTCTTC
20,TRBJ2-1,TRBD1,TRBV28,many,CASSLGGRGRRFGGEDEQFF,TGTGCCAGCAGTTTAGGCGGCAGGGGGCGACGGTTTGGAGGTGAGGATGAGCAGTTCTTC
16,TRBJ1-3,NA,TRBV4-3,NA,CASSQVGGGFGNTIYF,TGCGCCAGCAGCCAAGTGGGGGGAGGCTTTGGAAACACCATATATTTT
17,TRBJ2-1,TRBD2,TRBV27,NA,CASSLSASGVLSNEQFF,TGTGCCAGCAGTTTATCGGCTAGCGGGGTCCTTAGCAATGAGCAGTTCTTC
15,TRBJ2-2,TRBD2,TRBV20-1,NA,CSAKSSGGNTGELFF,TGCAGTGCCAAGTCTAGCGGAGGAAACACCGGGGAGCTGTTTTTT
16,TRBJ1-5,NA,TRBV20-1,many,CSARDPRGRTPQPQHF,TGCAGTGCTAGAGATCCACGAGGTCGGACCCCACAGCCCCAGCATTTT
16,TRBJ2-7,TRBD2,TRBV4-1,many,CASSQEASGTTYEQYF,TGCGCCAGCAGCCAAGAAGCTAGCGGGACCACCTACGAGCAGTACTTC
12,TRBJ1-5,NA,TRBV28,many,CASRAGYQPQHF,TGTGCCAGCAGGGCCGGGTACCAGCCCCAGCATTTT
13,TRBJ1-5,NA,TRBV12-3/TRBV12-4,NA,CASSTGQYQPQHF,TGTGCCAGCAGCACCGGGCAATATCAGCCCCAGCATTTT
12,TRBJ1-1,NA,TRBV20-1,NA,CSAREAGRTAFF,TGCAGTGCTAGAGAAGCAGGGAGAACGGCTTTCTTT
14,TRBJ2-2,NA,TRBV7-2,many,CASRPTGNTGELFF,TGTGCCAGCAGACCTACAGGGAACACCGGGGAGCTGTTTTTT
18,TRBJ2-6,TRBD1,TRBV7-3,once,CASSLRGTDYSGANVLTF,TGTGCCAGCAGCTTAAGAGGGACAGACTACTCTGGGGCCAACGTCCTGACTTTC
15,TRBJ2-7,TRBD1,TRBV5-6,few,CASSLTGQGGREQYF,TGTGCCAGCAGCCTAACGGGACAGGGGGGTAGGGAGCAGTACTTC
19,TRBJ2-6,TRBD2,TRBV3-1,NA,CASSNRGGGPPSGANVLTF,TGTGCCAGCAGTAATCGTGGCGGGGGGCCCCCCTCTGGGGCCAACGTCCTGACTTTC
14,TRBJ2-2,NA,TRBV4-1,NA,CASSHIEDTGELFF,TGCGCCAGCAGCCACATCGAAGACACCGGGGAGCTGTTTTTT
15,TRBJ2-1,TRBD1,TRBV20-1,many,CSALPGQGPYNEQFF,TGCAGTGCCCTTCCGGGACAGGGACCATACAATGAGCAGTTCTTC
16,TRBJ1-5,NA,TRBV20-1,NA,CSARDRGKWSNQPQHF,TGCAGTGCTAGAGACAGGGGTAAGTGGAGCAATCAGCCCCAGCATTTT
15,TRBJ1-1,NA,TRBV7-2,many,CASSSSPARNTEAFF,TGTGCCAGCAGCTCCTCCCCCGCGCGGAACACTGAAGCTTTCTTT
18,TRBJ1-1,TRBD1,TRBV4-1,few,CASSQGRGNRGRDTEAFF,TGCGCCAGCAGCCAAGGTCGCGGGAACAGGGGAAGGGACACTGAAGCTTTCTTT
18,TRBJ1-4,NA,TRBV12-3/TRBV12-4,NA,CASLTRAGAGGLNEKLFF,TGTGCCAGCTTAACACGGGCGGGGGCTGGAGGCCTTAATGAAAAACTGTTTTTT
16,TRBJ2-1,NA,TRBV12-3/TRBV12-4,NA,CASSPEWSTSYNEQFF,TGTGCCAGCAGTCCCGAGTGGAGCACCTCCTACAATGAGCAGTTCTTC
17,TRBJ2-5,TRBD2,TRBV5-1,NA,CASSLLRLAETQETQYF,TGCGCCAGCAGCTTGTTACGACTAGCGGAGACCCAAGAGACCCAGTACTTC